This T cell receptor beta chain was sequenced for a study of blood T cell repertoires in COVID-19. The wider study: Whether acute or convalescent, the COVID-19 samples came from the United States, Italy and Spain.

Sequenced by immunoSEQ multiplex PCR; TCRdb stores in-frame clones only, minus some. The sample holds approximately 450,000 clones, around nine tenths seen once. This clone was seen more than once but under ten times. The germline V and J ends were trimmed by 0 bases and 2 bases, with 9 bases remaining between them. Germline lookup yields CDR1 SGHDT and CDR2 YYEEEE. The CDR3 loop spans 15 amino acids. The receptor was derived from a woman in her twenties or thirties with acute or convalescent COVID-19. Sequencing input: peripheral blood. The V gene is TRBV5-6, the J gene TRBJ1-5, with D hard to call. The CDR3 region is CASSLGPSRNQPQHF. In DNA form, the CDR3 reads TGTGCCAGCAGCTTGGGGCCGTCGCGCAATCAGCCCCAGCATTTT.